The 27 T cell receptor beta chains below were found in one sample sequenced in a study of blood T cell repertoires in COVID-19. Profiled with immunoSEQ multiplex PCR; TCRdb holds only in-frame clones, not every one. Here the sample spans under 90,000 clones, 70% to 85% being singletons. The sequencing input was peripheral blood. These receptors all come from a man aged 50 to 60 with active or convalescent COVID-19.

The CDR3 coding sequence is TGTGCCAGCAGTGCCTACAGGGGTGGCAATCAGCCCCAGCATTTT. This gives the protein CASSAYRGGNQPQHF. The chain is built from TRBV28 and TRBJ1-5; 7 nucleotides line up with TRBD1. Trimming at V came to 5 bases and at J to 2 bases, leaving 6 bases not matched to a gene. CDR3 length: 15 residues. Germline V CDR1 and CDR2: MDHEN, SYDVKM. The complete variable domain, with remaining parts taken from reference TRBV28 and TRBJ1-5, reads DVKVTQSSRYLVKRTGEKVFLECVQDMDHENMFWYRQDPGLGLRLIYFSYDVKMKEKGDIPEGYSVSREKKERFSLILESASTNQTSMYLCASSAYRGGNQPQHFGDGTRLSIL.

This clone was counted a few times. CDR3 DNA: TGTGCCAGCAGCAGAACAGGGGCAGATACGCAGTATTTT. Amino acid sequence: CASSRTGADTQYF. The rearrangement joins TRBV14 to TRBJ2-3; 7 nucleotides line up with TRBD1. The junction had 3 bases not matched to a gene; V was cut back by 5 bases and J by 4 bases. The CDR3 loop spans 13 amino acids. The V gene's germline CDR1 is SGHDN and CDR2 FVKESK. Full variable domain (rest looked up from reference TRBV14 and TRBJ2-3): EAGVTQFPSHSVIEKGQTVTLRCDPISGHDNLYWYRRVMGKEIKFLLHFVKESKQDESGMPNNRFLAERTGGTYSTLKVQPAELEDSGVYFCASSRTGADTQYFGPGTRLTVL.

V gene TRBV7-2 combines with J gene TRBJ2-3, with a possible D match to TRBD1 (6 bases). This CDR3 has 14 residues. Germline V CDR1 and CDR2: SGHTA, FQGNSA. The germline V and J ends were trimmed by 3 bases and 0 bases, with 7 bases remaining between them. CDR3 region: CASSFGQSTDTQYF. The DNA for the CDR3 is TGTGCCAGCAGCTTCGGACAGAGCACAGATACGCAGTATTTT.

This clone was recorded at least ten times. V gene TRBV19 combines with J gene TRBJ2-2, with a possible D match to TRBD1 (6 bases). The CDR3 is 16 residues long. Trimming pared 4 bases from V and 7 bases from J, leaving 19 bases between. Germline-derived CDR1 and CDR2 are LNHDA and SQIVND (reference sequence). CDR3 nucleotides: TGTGCCAGTAGTACACACAGGGTGGAGGTGGACGGGGAGCTGTTTTTT. As protein: CASSTHRVEVDGELFF. Using reference TRBV19 and TRBJ2-2 for the parts outside the CDR3, the full variable domain is DGGITQSPKYLFRKEGQNVTLSCEQNLNHDAMYWYRQDPGQGLRLIYYSQIVNDFQKGDIAEGYSVSREKKESFPLTVTSAQKNPTAFYLCASSTHRVEVDGELFFGEGSRLTVL.

The chain is built from TRBV30 and TRBJ1-1; no firm D call. Trimming stripped 4 bases from V and 2 bases from J, with 11 bases between. This CDR3 comprises 13 residues. Germline V CDR1 and CDR2: GTSNPN, SVGIG (reference sequence). CDR3 DNA sequence: TGTGCCTGGACTGAGGGTTACAACACTGAAGCTTTCTTT. Translating gives CAWTEGYNTEAFF.

V gene TRBV19 combines with J gene TRBJ1-5; the D gene is possibly TRBD1 (5 bases). The ends were cut back, 5 bases at V and 0 bases at J, with 11 bases in the middle. From germline, CDR1 is LNHDA and CDR2 SQIVND (reference sequence). The CDR3 loop spans 15 amino acids. The CDR3 bases are TGTGCCAGTAGTGCGGGGGGTTATAGCAATCAGCCCCAGCATTTT. Amino acid sequence: CASSAGGYSNQPQHF.

The rearrangement uses TRBV3-1 (or the pseudogene TRBV3-2) and TRBJ2-3; 7 nucleotides align to TRBD2. Germline V gene sequence: CDR1 LGHDT, CDR2 YNNKEL (reference sequence). J gave up 5 bases and V 0 bases, and 8 bases lay outside the gene matches. The CDR3 runs 16 residues. CDR3 bases: TGTGCCAGCAGCCAAGATGGGGAGGGAAGGATAGATACGCAGTATTTT. Its protein product is CASSQDGEGRIDTQYF.

V is TRBV5-4 and J is TRBJ2-5; 8 bases line up with TRBD1. Germline values: CDR1 SGHNT, CDR2 YYREEE (reference sequence). V lost 5 bases to trimming and J lost 1 base; unmatched junction nucleotides: 7. This CDR3 contains 15 residues. Here the CDR3 DNA reads TGTGCCAGCAGACACGGACAGGGCTCCCAAGAGACCCAGTACTTC. Translation: CASRHGQGSQETQYF.

This clone was recorded a few times. The gene calls are TRBV14 and TRBJ2-4; D might be TRBD1 (5 bases). The V gene lost 5 bases and the J gene lost 6 bases, with 14 bases spanning the gap. Germline loops: CDR1 SGHDN, CDR2 FVKESK. The CDR3 runs to 14 residues. The CDR3 region is CASSLSKGVNIQYF. CDR3 DNA sequence: TGTGCCAGCAGCTTAAGTAAAGGGGTAAACATTCAGTACTTC.

The chain employs TRBV2 and TRBJ2-1; the D gene is possibly TRBD2 (6 bases). The V gene lost 4 bases and the J gene lost 5 bases, with 12 bases spanning the gap. The CDR3 extends over 14 amino acids. CDR1 is SNHLY and CDR2 is FYNNEI in the germline V gene. This CDR3 is CASSAEGAHNEQFF. CDR3 nucleotide sequence: TGTGCCAGCAGTGCGGAGGGAGCTCACAATGAGCAGTTCTTC.

This clone was recorded only once. The V and J genes are TRBV28 and TRBJ2-5; D perhaps matches TRBD2 (6 bases). V lost 6 bases and J lost 7, with 18 bases in between. The germline CDR1 and CDR2 sequences are MDHEN and SYDVKM. The CDR3 spans 14 residues. CDR3 sequence: CASSPPDPGGTQYF. As DNA, the CDR3 is TGTGCCAGCAGCCCCCCCGACCCCGGGGGGACCCAGTACTTC.

This sequence joins TRBV6-5 and TRBJ1-5; D is unclear. Germline V gives CDR1 MNHEY, CDR2 SVGAGI. V was trimmed by 6 bases and J by 3 bases, leaving 6 bases between them. The CDR3 runs 12 residues. CDR3 sequence (DNA): TGTGCCAGCAGGCGGGTCAATCAGCCCCAGCATTTT. It encodes CASRRVNQPQHF.

By proportion, this clone is medium-sized. The genes are TRBV5-1 and TRBJ1-5, with D perhaps matching TRBD1 (5 bases). Trimming removed 0 bases from V and 9 bases from J, with 10 bases in between. The CDR3 has 13 amino acids. The germline V gene encodes CDR1 SGHRS and CDR2 YFSETQ. CDR3 sequence reads: CASSLEGDRPQHF. Here the CDR3 DNA reads TGCGCCAGCAGCTTGGAAGGGGATCGGCCCCAGCATTTT.

This clone has more than one count but fewer than ten. This chain uses TRBV5-4 with TRBJ1-1; TRBD1 matches 7 bases. The V segment lost 7 bases and the J segment 0 bases; nucleotides outside the gene matches: 6. Per germline, CDR1 SGHNT and CDR2 YYREEE (reference sequence). CDR3 length equals 14 residues. The CDR3 coding sequence is TGTGCCAGCTACCAAACAGGGGTGAACACTGAAGCTTTCTTT. Translating it yields CASYQTGVNTEAFF.

This chain links TRBV19 with TRBJ2-3; possibly TRBD1 for D (5 bases). Germline V lookup: CDR1 LNHDA, CDR2 SQIVND (reference sequence). With 9 bases removed from V and 0 bases from J, the gap between germline ends came to 10 bases. The CDR3 is 13 residues long. This CDR3 is CARRQSSTDTQYF. The CDR3 nucleotides are TGTGCCAGGCGACAGAGCAGCACAGATACGCAGTATTTT.

This sequence joins TRBV7-8 and TRBJ1-3; weak D call: TRBD1 (6 bases). In germline, CDR1 is SGHVS, CDR2 FQNEAQ. This CDR3 has 15 amino acids. V lost 5 bases and J lost 2, with 13 bases in between. CDR3 sequence: CASSPEQGTGNTIYF. In DNA, the CDR3 is TGTGCCAGCAGCCCCGAACAGGGAACTGGAAACACCATATATTTT.

This sequence joins TRBV19 and TRBJ2-3; 9 nucleotides align to TRBD2. Germline V CDR1 and CDR2: LNHDA, SQIVND (reference sequence). The V and J ends lost 1 base and 1 base, in that order; junction bases with no gene match: 3. This CDR3 comprises 16 residues. The CDR3 protein is CASSIGRLAGTDTQYF. The CDR3 DNA reads as TGTGCCAGTAGTATAGGGCGACTAGCGGGCACAGATACGCAGTATTTT.

The chain combines TRBV10-2 with TRBJ1-4, with TRBD1 matching 7 bases. From germline, CDR1 is WSHSY and CDR2 SAAADI. The V and J ends lost 5 bases and 2 bases, in that order; junction bases with no gene match: 2. The CDR3 extends over 14 amino acids. DNA of the CDR3: TGCGCCAGCAGTAACAGGGGCACTAATGAAAAACTGTTTTTT. Amino acids: CASSNRGTNEKLFF.

This chain links TRBV6-5 with TRBJ1-2; 9 nucleotides line up with TRBD1. The germline V gene has CDR1 MNHEY and CDR2 SVGAGI. V shed 6 bases and J 10 bases; nucleotides not matched to a gene: 9. There are 13 residues in the CDR3. CDR3: CASRRQGVDPYTF. CDR3 nucleotide sequence: TGTGCCAGCAGAAGACAGGGGGTGGATCCCTACACCTTC.

This chain uses TRBV19 with TRBJ1-1, with TRBD1 identical over 10 bases. The CDR3 totals 14 residues. Losses at the gene ends were 9 bases for V and 4 bases for J; bases not matched to a gene: 8. Germline CDR1 reads LNHDA; CDR2 reads SQIVND (reference sequence). The CDR3 DNA follows: TGTGCCAGCGTCAGGGACAGGGGATCCACTGAAGCTTTCTTT. Translation: CASVRDRGSTEAFF.

V is TRBV7-9 and J is TRBJ2-3, with D unresolved. This CDR3 spans 12 amino acids. Trimming took 6 bases from V and 0 from J, leaving 4 bases between them. Germline CDR1 is SEHNR and CDR2 is FQNEAQ (reference sequence). The CDR3 spells CASSSSTDTQYF. Written as DNA, the CDR3 is TGTGCCAGCAGTTCTAGCACAGATACGCAGTATTTT. The whole variable domain, remainder taken from reference TRBV7-9 and TRBJ2-3, is DTGVSQNPRHKITKRGQNVTFRCDPISEHNRLYWYRQTLGQGPEFLTYFQNEAQLEKSRLLSDRFSAERPKGSFSTLEIQRTEQGDSAMYLCASSSSTDTQYFGPGTRLTVL.

The chain couples TRBV6-5 to TRBJ2-2, with D uncertain. This CDR3 is built from 14 residues. Trimming removed 1 base from V and 5 bases from J, with 8 bases in between. CDR1 is MNHEY and CDR2 is SVGAGI in the germline V gene. The CDR3 protein is CASSYFLLTGELFF. The CDR3 nucleotides are TGTGCCAGCAGTTACTTTTTATTGACCGGGGAGCTGTTTTTT.

The chain links TRBV4-3 to TRBJ1-2; TRBD1 matches 8 bases. This CDR3 spans 12 amino acids. Trimming at V came to 3 bases and at J to 8 bases, leaving 2 bases not matched to a gene. Germline CDR1 is LGHNA and CDR2 is YSLEER. CDR3 protein: CASSQDREGYTF. The CDR3 nucleotides are TGCGCCAGCAGCCAGGACAGGGAGGGCTACACCTTC.

The chain employs TRBV2 and TRBJ1-2; 8 bases match TRBD1. The CDR3 totals 14 residues. J lost 6 bases, V lost 6 bases, and 9 bases had no gene match. Looked up from germline, CDR1 is SNHLY and CDR2 is FYNNEI. Written as DNA, the CDR3 is TGTGCCAGCAGCCCCCGGACAGGGAATCATGGCTACACCTTC. Translated: CASSPRTGNHGYTF.

J is TRBJ2-3 and V is TRBV18; 8 bases are shared with TRBD2. Germline CDR1 is KGHSH and CDR2 is LQKENI. The V gene end was trimmed by 0 bases and the J gene end by 1 base; junction bases not matched to a gene: 3. CDR3 length: 16 residues. The DNA of the CDR3 is TGTGCCAGCTCACCACCTGCGGGGGGCGGCACAGATACGCAGTATTTT. Its translation is CASSPPAGGGTDTQYF.

Many counts were recorded for this clone. V and J are TRBV3-1 (or the pseudogene TRBV3-2) and TRBJ2-7, with a tentative D call TRBD1 (6 bases). The CDR3 has 14 residues. Germline CDR1 reads LGHDT; CDR2 reads YNNKEL (reference sequence). Trimming took 5 bases from V and 4 from J, leaving 15 bases between them. CDR3 protein: CASSGDQTGYEQYF. DNA for the CDR3: TGTGCCAGCAGCGGGGACCAAACAGGGTACGAGCAGTACTTC.

This chain's CDR3 is CASSLAGGRGSNTEAFF. In DNA, the CDR3 is TGTGCCAGCAGCTTAGCCGGCGGCAGGGGGTCTAACACTGAAGCTTTCTTT. The chain carries TRBV7-6 and TRBJ1-1, with 7 bases aligning to TRBD1. The junction had 9 bases not matched to a gene; V was cut back by 0 bases and J by 2 bases. This CDR3 has 17 residues. Per germline, CDR1 SGHVS and CDR2 FNYEAQ.